This TCR beta chain was sequenced in a study of blood T cell repertoires in COVID-19. The CDR3 contains 15 residues. V was shortened by 5 bases and J by 0 bases, with 11 bases between the two germline ends. CDR1 and CDR2 (germline): MNHEY, SMNVEV (reference sequence). TCRdb keeps only in-frame clones here, not all; method: immunoSEQ multiplex PCR. The sample carries some 120,000 clones, about three quarters recorded once. The origin of this receptor is a woman in her seventies with acute or convalescent COVID-19. Sample: peripheral blood. The chain uses TRBV27 and TRBJ2-1; weak D call: TRBD2 (7 bases). CDR3 in amino acids: CASSLGGASYNEQFF. The CDR3, as DNA: TGTGCCAGCAGTCTAGGGGGGGCCTCCTACAATGAGCAGTTCTTC.